A selection of T cell receptor beta chains follows, all from one sample in a study of long-term antiretroviral therapy in people with HIV. Measured with immunoSEQ multiplex PCR; TCRdb has only the in-frame clones, and not every one. The data show under 12,000 clones, roughly 79% seen once. The material was unsorted PBMCs, obtained at the start of antiretroviral therapy, before treatment. Receptor source: a man aged 25 to 40 with HIV. Both conserved end residues are part of each CDR3. D genes are given only for firm matches. Clone size is shown for a subset of rows, as once, few, many or a class of expanded clone.

TRBV19,TRBJ1-5,.,.,TGTGCCAGTAGGCAGGGGTCGGATAGCAATCAGCCCCAGCATTTT,CASRQGSDSNQPQHF
TRBV9,TRBJ2-1,.,medium-sized,TGTGCCAGCAGCGCACAGGGCAATATCCACAATGAGCAGTTCTTC,CASSAQGNIHNEQFF
TRBV28,TRBJ1-2,.,.,TGTGCCAGCATCCCCCGGGAGGGTTATGGCTACACCTTC,CASIPREGYGYTF
TRBV20-1,TRBJ1-2,.,once,TGCAGTGCTAGAATTCGGGGGCGTAGCGCCTTC,CSARIRGRSAF
TRBV19,TRBJ1-2,.,.,TGTGCCAGTAGTATAGATTCGGAGGGTTATGGCTACACCTTC,CASSIDSEGYGYTF
TRBV15,TRBJ1-1,.,.,TGTGCCACCAGCAGAGATAGGCCAGCTGAAGCTTTCTTT,CATSRDRPAEAFF
TRBV18,TRBJ1-1,.,.,TGTGCCAGCTCATTAGGGGAGGGGGGCGACACTGAAGCTTTCTTT,CASSLGEGGDTEAFF
TRBV5-4,TRBJ1-5,.,.,TGTGCCAGCAGCTTGGGAACAGGGAACAATCAGCCCCAGCATTTT,CASSLGTGNNQPQHF
TRBV5-1,TRBJ2-5,.,.,TGCGCCAGCAGCTTGGGAGCCTACGGGGGCGGGGAGACCCAGTACTTC,CASSLGAYGGGETQYF
TRBV10-3,TRBJ2-7,TRBD2,.,TGTGCCATCAGGGGATTCGCTAGCGGAGGGCCAAACGAGCAGTACTTC,CAIRGFASGGPNEQYF
TRBV5-1,TRBJ2-6,.,.,TGCGCCAGCAGCACTTTGGGCGAGGCTGGGGCCAACGTCCTGACTTTC,CASSTLGEAGANVLTF
TRBV9,TRBJ2-3,TRBD1,.,TGTGCCAGCAGCCCAAGACAGGGGGCGGGGACAGATACGCAGTATTTT,CASSPRQGAGTDTQYF
TRBV27,TRBJ2-7,.,.,TGTGCCAGCAGTAGCCCGTCCTACGAGCAGTACTTC,CASSSPSYEQYF
TRBV10-1,TRBJ2-7,.,.,TGCGCCAGCAGTGGTGGGGCGTACCCCTACGAGCAGTACTTC,CASSGGAYPYEQYF
TRBV6-1,TRBJ1-5,.,few,TGTGCCAGCAGTGAAATGCCGAGTCAGCCCCAGCATTTT,CASSEMPSQPQHF
TRBV19,TRBJ1-2,TRBD1,.,TGTGCCACCCGGACAGGGTTGGGCTACACCTTC,CATRTGLGYTF
TRBV14,TRBJ1-1,TRBD1,.,TGTGCCAGCAGCCCACGACAGGGTCGTCTGAACACTGAAGCTTTCTTT,CASSPRQGRLNTEAFF
TRBV6-5,TRBJ2-5,.,.,TGTGCCAGCAGCAAGCTGAGTGGGCAAGAGACCCAGTACTTC,CASSKLSGQETQYF
TRBV5-3,TRBJ1-2,TRBD1,.,TGTGCCAGAAGAACTGGACAGGCCCTGCCTAATGATGGCTACACCTTC,CARRTGQALPNDGYTF
TRBV7-8,TRBJ1-1,.,few,TGTGCCAGCAGCAAACAGGGAACTGAAGCTTTCTTT,CASSKQGTEAFF